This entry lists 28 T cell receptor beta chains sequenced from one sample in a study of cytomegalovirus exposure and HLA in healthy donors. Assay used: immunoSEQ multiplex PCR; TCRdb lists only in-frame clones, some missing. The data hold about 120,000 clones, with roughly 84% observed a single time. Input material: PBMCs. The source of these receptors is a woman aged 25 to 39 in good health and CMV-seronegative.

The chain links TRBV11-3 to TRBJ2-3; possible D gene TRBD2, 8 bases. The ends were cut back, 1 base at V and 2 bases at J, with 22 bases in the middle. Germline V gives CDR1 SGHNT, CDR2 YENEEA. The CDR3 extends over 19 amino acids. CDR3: CASSLGGGGQRGITDTQYF. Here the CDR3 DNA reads TGTGCCAGCAGCTTAGGAGGGGGCGGGCAGCGGGGGATCACAGATACGCAGTATTTT.

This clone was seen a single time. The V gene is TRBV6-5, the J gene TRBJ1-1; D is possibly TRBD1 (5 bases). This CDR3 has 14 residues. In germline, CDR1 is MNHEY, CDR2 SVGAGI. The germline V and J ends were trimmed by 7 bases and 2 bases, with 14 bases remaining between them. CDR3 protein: CASISWGGNTEAFF. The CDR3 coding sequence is TGTGCCAGCATCTCCTGGGGGGGAAACACTGAAGCTTTCTTT.

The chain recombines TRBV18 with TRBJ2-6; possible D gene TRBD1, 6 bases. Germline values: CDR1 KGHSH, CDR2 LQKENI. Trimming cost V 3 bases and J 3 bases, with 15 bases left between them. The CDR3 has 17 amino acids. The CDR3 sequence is CASSPSGGAFGANVLTF. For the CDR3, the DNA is TGTGCCAGCTCACCCAGTGGGGGCGCGTTTGGGGCCAACGTCCTGACTTTC.

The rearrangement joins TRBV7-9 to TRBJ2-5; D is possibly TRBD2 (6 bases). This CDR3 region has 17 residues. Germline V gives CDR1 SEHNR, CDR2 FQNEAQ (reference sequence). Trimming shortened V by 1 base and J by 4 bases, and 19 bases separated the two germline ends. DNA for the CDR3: TGTGCCAGCAGCTTAGGTCCGTTAGGGACTCTCAGAGAGACCCAGTACTTC. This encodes CASSLGPLGTLRETQYF.

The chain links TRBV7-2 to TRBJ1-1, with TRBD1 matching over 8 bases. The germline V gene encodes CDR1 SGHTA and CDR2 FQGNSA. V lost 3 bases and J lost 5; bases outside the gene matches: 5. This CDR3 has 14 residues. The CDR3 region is CASSFGQGGTEAFF. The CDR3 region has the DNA TGTGCCAGCAGCTTCGGACAGGGTGGAACTGAAGCTTTCTTT.

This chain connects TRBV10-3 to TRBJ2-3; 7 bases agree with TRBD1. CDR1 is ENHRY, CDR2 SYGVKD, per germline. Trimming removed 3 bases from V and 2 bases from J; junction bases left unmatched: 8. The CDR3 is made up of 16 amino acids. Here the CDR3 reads CAISELGQAITDTQYF. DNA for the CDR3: TGTGCCATCAGTGAACTCGGACAGGCGATCACAGATACGCAGTATTTT.

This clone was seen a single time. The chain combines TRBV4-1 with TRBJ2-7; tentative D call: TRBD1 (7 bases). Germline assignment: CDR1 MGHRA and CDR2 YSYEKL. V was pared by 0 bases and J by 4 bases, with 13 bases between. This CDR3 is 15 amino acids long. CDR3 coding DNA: TGCGCCAGCAGCCAAGAAACGGCAGGGGGGTACGAGCAGTACTTC. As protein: CASSQETAGGYEQYF.

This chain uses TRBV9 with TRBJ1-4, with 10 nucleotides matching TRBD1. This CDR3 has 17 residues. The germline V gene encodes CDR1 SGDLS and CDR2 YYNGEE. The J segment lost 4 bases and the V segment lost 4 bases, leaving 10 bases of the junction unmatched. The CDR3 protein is CASSPRQGAMGNEKLFF. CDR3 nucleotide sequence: TGTGCCAGCAGCCCTAGACAGGGGGCAATGGGTAATGAAAAACTGTTTTTT.

The CDR3 spells CASSISDRVDGYTF. In DNA form, the CDR3 reads TGTGCCAGCTCCATTTCGGACAGGGTAGATGGCTACACCTTC. V is TRBV18 and J is TRBJ1-2; 8 nucleotides line up with TRBD1. V lost 6 bases to trimming and J lost 6 bases; unmatched junction nucleotides: 9. The CDR3 is 14 amino acids. Looked up from germline, CDR1 is KGHSH and CDR2 is LQKENI.

The CDR3 reads CASSSGQGSYEQYF. DNA for the CDR3: TGCGCCAGCAGCTCCGGACAGGGCTCCTACGAGCAGTACTTC. J is TRBJ2-7 and V is TRBV5-1, with 8 bases aligning to TRBD1. Germline V gives CDR1 SGHRS, CDR2 YFSETQ. Trimming took 3 bases from V and 0 from J; bases not matched to a gene: 2. CDR3 size: 14 residues.

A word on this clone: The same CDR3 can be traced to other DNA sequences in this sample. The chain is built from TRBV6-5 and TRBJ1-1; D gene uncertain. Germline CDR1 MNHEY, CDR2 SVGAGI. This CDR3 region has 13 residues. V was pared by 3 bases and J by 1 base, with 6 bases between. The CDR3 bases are TGTGCCAGCAGTTATACCGGGAACACTGAAGCTTTCTTT. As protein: CASSYTGNTEAFF.

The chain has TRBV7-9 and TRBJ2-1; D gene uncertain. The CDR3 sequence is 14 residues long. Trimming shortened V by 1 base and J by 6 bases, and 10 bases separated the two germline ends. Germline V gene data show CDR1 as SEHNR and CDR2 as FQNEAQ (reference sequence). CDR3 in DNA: TGTGCCAGCAGCTTAGGATCCAGGATCAATGAGCAGTTCTTC. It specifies CASSLGSRINEQFF.

The CDR3 is CASSPRTGEYEQYF. CDR3 DNA sequence: TGTGCCAGCAGCCCTAGGACAGGGGAGTACGAGCAGTACTTC. The chain joins TRBV7-8 to TRBJ2-7, with 9 bases aligning to TRBD1. Germline CDR1 and CDR2: SGHVS and FQNEAQ. Trimming took 5 bases from V and 4 from J; bases not matched to a gene: 6. CDR3 length: 14 residues.

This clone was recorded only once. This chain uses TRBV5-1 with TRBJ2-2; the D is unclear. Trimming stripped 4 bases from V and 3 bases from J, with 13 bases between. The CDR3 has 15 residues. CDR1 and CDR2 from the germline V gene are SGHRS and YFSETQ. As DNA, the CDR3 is TGCGCCAGCAGCCCGGTCGGGTCGCACACCGGGGAGCTGTTTTTT. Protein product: CASSPVGSHTGELFF.

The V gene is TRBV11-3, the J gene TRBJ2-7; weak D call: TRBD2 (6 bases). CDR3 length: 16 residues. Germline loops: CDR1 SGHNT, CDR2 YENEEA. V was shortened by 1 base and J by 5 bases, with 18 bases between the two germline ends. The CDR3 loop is CASSLGRGGKADEQYF. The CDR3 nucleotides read TGTGCCAGCAGCTTAGGGCGGGGCGGGAAGGCGGACGAGCAGTACTTC.

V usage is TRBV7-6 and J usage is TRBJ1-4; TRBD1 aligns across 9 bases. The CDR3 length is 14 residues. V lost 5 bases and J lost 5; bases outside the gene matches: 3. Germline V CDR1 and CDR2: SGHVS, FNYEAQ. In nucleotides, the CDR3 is TGTGCCAGCAGCCCTGGACAGGGGAATGAAAAACTGTTTTTT. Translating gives CASSPGQGNEKLFF.

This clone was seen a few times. Here the CDR3 DNA reads TGTGCCTACAAAAACTATGGCTACACCTTC. It codes for CAYKNYGYTF. The V and J genes are TRBV30 and TRBJ1-2, with unresolved D. The CDR3 covers 10 residues. The V gene lost 7 bases and the J gene lost 2 bases, with 5 bases spanning the gap. Germline CDR1 and CDR2: GTSNPN and SVGIG (reference sequence).

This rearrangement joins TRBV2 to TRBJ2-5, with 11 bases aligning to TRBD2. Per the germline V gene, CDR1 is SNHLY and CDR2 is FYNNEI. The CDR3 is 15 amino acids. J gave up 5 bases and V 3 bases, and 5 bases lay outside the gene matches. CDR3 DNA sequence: TGTGCCAGCAGTGAGGCTAGCGGGGGGTGGGAGACCCAGTACTTC. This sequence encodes CASSEASGGWETQYF.

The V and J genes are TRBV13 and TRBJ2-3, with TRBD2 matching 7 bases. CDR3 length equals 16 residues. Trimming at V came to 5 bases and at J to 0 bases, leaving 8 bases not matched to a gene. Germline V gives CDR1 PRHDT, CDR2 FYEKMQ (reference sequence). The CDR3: CASSLRTSESTDTQYF. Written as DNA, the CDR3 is TGTGCCAGCAGCCTAAGAACTAGCGAGAGCACAGATACGCAGTATTTT. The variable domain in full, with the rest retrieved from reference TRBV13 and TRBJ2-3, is AAGVIQSPRHLIKEKRETATLKCYPIPRHDTVYWYQQGPGQDPQFLISFYEKMQSDKGSIPDRFSAQQFSDYHSELNMSSLELGDSALYFCASSLRTSESTDTQYFGPGTRLTVL.

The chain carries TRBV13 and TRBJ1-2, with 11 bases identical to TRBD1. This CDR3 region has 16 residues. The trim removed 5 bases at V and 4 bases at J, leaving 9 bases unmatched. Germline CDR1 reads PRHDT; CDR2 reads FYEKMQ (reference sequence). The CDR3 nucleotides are TGTGCCAGCAGCACTAGGACAGGGGGCGTACTCTATGGCTACACCTTC. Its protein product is CASSTRTGGVLYGYTF.

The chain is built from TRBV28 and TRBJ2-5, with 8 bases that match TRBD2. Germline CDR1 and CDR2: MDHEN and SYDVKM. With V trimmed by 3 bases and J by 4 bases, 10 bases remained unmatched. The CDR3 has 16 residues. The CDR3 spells CASSLNGGGSPETQYF. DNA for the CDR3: TGTGCCAGCAGTTTGAACGGGGGGGGGAGCCCAGAGACCCAGTACTTC.

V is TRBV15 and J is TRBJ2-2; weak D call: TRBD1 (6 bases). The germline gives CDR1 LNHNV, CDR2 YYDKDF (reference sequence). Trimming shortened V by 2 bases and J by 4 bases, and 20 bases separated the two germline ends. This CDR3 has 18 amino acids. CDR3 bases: TGTGCCACCAGCAGATCACCTACCGGGACACATAGCACCGGGGAGCTGTTTTTT. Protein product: CATSRSPTGTHSTGELFF. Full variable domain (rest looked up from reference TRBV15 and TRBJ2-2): DAMVIQNPRYQVTQFGKPVTLSCSQTLNHNVMYWYQQKSSQAPKLLFHYYDKDFNNEADTPDNFQSRRPNTSFCFLDIRSPGLGDTAMYLCATSRSPTGTHSTGELFFGEGSRLTVL.

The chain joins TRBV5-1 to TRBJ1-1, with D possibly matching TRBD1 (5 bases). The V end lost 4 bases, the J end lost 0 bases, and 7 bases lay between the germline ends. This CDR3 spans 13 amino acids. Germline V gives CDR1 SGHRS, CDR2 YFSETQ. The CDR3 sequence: CASSEQVNTEAFF. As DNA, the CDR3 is TGCGCCAGCAGCGAACAGGTGAACACTGAAGCTTTCTTT.

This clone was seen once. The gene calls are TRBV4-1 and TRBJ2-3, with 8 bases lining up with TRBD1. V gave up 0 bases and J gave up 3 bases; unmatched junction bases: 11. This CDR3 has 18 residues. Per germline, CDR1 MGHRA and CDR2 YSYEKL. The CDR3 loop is CASSQDPGGRGWTDTQYF. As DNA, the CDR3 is TGCGCCAGCAGCCAAGATCCAGGGGGCCGGGGTTGGACAGATACGCAGTATTTT.

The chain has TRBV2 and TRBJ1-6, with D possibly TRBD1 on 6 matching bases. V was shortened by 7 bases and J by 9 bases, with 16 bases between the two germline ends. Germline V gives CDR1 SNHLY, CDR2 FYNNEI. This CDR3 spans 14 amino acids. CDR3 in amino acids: CASTPQGKGSPLHF. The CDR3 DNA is TGTGCCAGCACTCCACAGGGAAAAGGTTCACCCCTCCACTTT.

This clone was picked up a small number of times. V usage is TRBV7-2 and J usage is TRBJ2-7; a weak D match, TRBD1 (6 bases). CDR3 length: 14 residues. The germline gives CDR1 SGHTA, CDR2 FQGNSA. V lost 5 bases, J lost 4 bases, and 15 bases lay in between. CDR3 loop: CASSPHGQGYEQYF. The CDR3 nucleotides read TGTGCCAGCAGCCCTCACGGGCAGGGGTACGAGCAGTACTTC.

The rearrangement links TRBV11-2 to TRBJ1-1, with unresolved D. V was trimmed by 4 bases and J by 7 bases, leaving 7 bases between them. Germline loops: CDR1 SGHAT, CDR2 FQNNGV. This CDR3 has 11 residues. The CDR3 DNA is TGTGCCAGCAGCTACACAGTTGAAGCTTTCTTT. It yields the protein CASSYTVEAFF.

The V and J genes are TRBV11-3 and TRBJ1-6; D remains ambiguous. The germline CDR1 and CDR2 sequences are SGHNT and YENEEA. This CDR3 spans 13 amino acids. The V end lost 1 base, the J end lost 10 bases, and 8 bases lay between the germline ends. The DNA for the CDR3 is TGTGCCAGCAGCTTAGGGCAATCCTCACCCCTCCACTTT. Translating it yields CASSLGQSSPLHF. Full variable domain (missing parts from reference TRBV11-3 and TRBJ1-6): EAGVVQSPRYKIIEKKQPVAFWCNPISGHNTLYWYLQNLGQGPELLIRYENEEAVDDSQLPKDRFSAERLKGVDSTLKIQPAELGDSAVYLCASSLGQSSPLHFGNGTRLTVT.